This entry lists 2 T cell receptor beta chains sequenced from one sample in a study of CD8 T cells in ankylosing spondylitis. Their specific antigens are unknown. Study findings and constraints: One TCR beta motif, made up of several highly homologous variants, appeared characteristic of ankylosing spondylitis blood.

TCRdb re-derived calls from the 5' RACE reads in MiXCR, one entry per CDR3 protein. The sample holds roughly 670,000 distinct CDR3 sequences, under 20% seen once. Sequences were obtained from blood, either unsorted or a sorted T cell fraction (not recorded which). These receptors came from a male donor with ankylosing spondylitis.

This clonotype was seen a few times. The V call is TRBV20-1, the J call TRBJ1-3; no clear D gene. There are 16 residues in the CDR3. Germline CDR1 is DFQATT and CDR2 is SNEGSKA (reference sequence). V shed 3 bases and J shed 3 bases, with 18 bases lying between them. DNA of the CDR3: TGCAGTGCTAGTGGTTTCGGCAGAACTGGTGGAAACACCATATATTTT. Its translation is CSASGFGRTGGNTIYF.

This clonotype was seen at least ten times. The chain combines TRBV3-1 with TRBJ1-1; no clear D. Germline lookup yields CDR1 LGHDT and CDR2 YNNKEL (reference sequence). The V gene lost 1 base and the J gene lost 1 base, with 7 bases spanning the gap. There are 14 residues in the CDR3. The CDR3 sequence is CASSQGLTNTEAFF. CDR3 nucleotide sequence: TGTGCCAGCAGCCAAGGATTGACGAACACTGAAGCTTTCTTT.